This TCR beta chain was found in a study of cytotoxic CD8 clonotypes in ibrutinib-treated CLL (dated by TCRdb to about 2021). A note on the overall study: In this cohort, around 15 patients were treatment-naive and ten to eleven were relapsed/refractory, while around 17 had unmutated IGHV. Partial responses were observed in roughly 25 patients and complete responses in 2; after a median follow-up of roughly 72 months, remission was maintained in roughly 15 patients and progression was observed in around twelve. Response samples were taken after a median of roughly a year on treatment, ranging from about 6 to 36 months. On average, each sample yielded around 270,000 productive templates and around 98,000 productive rearrangements. Longitudinal samples were available for about 30% of the 86 trial participants. Cryopreserved peripheral blood mononuclear cells were collected at three points: before therapy, at response, and at either sustained remission or disease progression. All remission and progressive disease samples were collected while patients were still receiving ibrutinib.

Findings and caveats that apply to the study as a whole: Clonality rose at ibrutinib response, remained stable during sustained remission, and dropped back toward baseline at progression. Public clonotypes were found to be uncommon and were observed to contract or remain stable during treatment; the increase in clonality was shown to reflect expansion of private clonotypes at ibrutinib response. Sustained-remission and progressing patients did not have matched sampling times, and lymph node repertoires were not examined. Baseline clonality was found to be higher than that of age-matched healthy donors and was strongly correlated with circulating CD8+ T-cell counts.

The time point label, read with the paper, signifies: approximately 11 months on ibrutinib. Roughly 2.2 micrograms of genomic DNA were extracted from cryopreserved PBMCs for TCR beta library preparation. Longitudinal blood samples from CLL patients on ibrutinib monotherapy were analyzed using high-throughput TCR beta sequencing. Patients were enrolled in a phase 2 open-label single-center ibrutinib monotherapy trial. Each clonotype received, on average, around 10x coverage in deep resolution sequencing performed on a MiSeq, where the target depth lay between 1 in 1 million and 1 in 200,000 T cells. TCR beta libraries were generated with the immunoSEQ hsTCRB Kit. On the authors' methods: ImmunoSEQ Data Assistant and ImmunoSEQ Analyzer were used for data analysis, and V, D and J genes were assigned according to IMGT definitions. Clonality was computed as one minus normalized Shannon entropy of productive rearrangement frequencies, ranging from 0 to 1. Only overrepresented clonotypes making up at least 0.05% of the repertoire of each patient were included in the public clonotype analysis. Repertoires from roughly 13 age-matched healthy donors in immuneACCESS were used as clonality controls. TCRdb provides this immuneACCESS table in a form limited to in-frame rearrangements. Some clones are lacking; in checked studies, under half of them reflect an unresolved V gene, and why the rest are absent is not known. V and J calls and clone size are copied from that table; D and trimming were computed from the DNA. The sample includes about 140,000 clones, with roughly 90% observed a single time. Under 14% of the sample comes from the top ten.

Remarks on this clone: It has no known antigen specificity. Nothing much larger sits one base from this clone, and base qualities are not available.

The sequence was obtained from a human donor with chronic lymphocytic leukemia. The sequenced sample was PBMCs, obtained after 12 months of ibrutinib treatment.

The CDR3 protein: CASSSNSNQPQHF. The nucleotides are TGCGCCAGCAGCTCAAATAGCAATCAGCCCCAGCATTTT. The chain was built from TRBV5-1 and TRBJ1-5; the D gene cannot be named for sure. Between the V and J ends, shortened by 3 bases and 0 bases respectively, the junction contains 4 bases. The germline V gene provides CDR1 SGHRS and CDR2 YFSETQ. The CDR3 runs 13 amino acids, cysteine and phenylalanine included. The read is trimmed to its CDR3 DNA, 39 bases read in frame from base 1.